These 10 T cell receptor beta chains were sequenced from one sample in a study of shared clonotypes between healthy human individuals. CD8 cells regarded as naive lacked CD45RO, were positively chosen for CCR7, and omitted terminally differentiated effector memory CD45RA+ cells. The table came from immunoSEQ multiplex PCR; TCRdb's copy has only in-frame clones and leaves some out. The sample comprises about 2.1 million clones, around 95% of which are singletons, and about 1.7% rests with the top ten. The sequencing input was naive CD8+ T cells from PBMCs. These receptors originate from a man aged 18 to 30 in good health. Some clones in this sample may be carry-over from other donors' samples.

The V call is TRBV9, the J call TRBJ2-1; D not certain. This CDR3 has 15 residues. Looked up from germline, CDR1 is SGDLS and CDR2 is YYNGEE. The V end was cut by 1 base, the J end by 0 bases, with 8 bases between. The CDR3 coding sequence is TGTGCCAGCAGCGTACTCCCTAGCTCCTACAATGAGCAGTTCTTC. This gives the protein CASSVLPSSYNEQFF. Using reference TRBV9 and TRBJ2-1 for the parts outside the CDR3, the full variable domain is DSGVTQTPKHLITATGQRVTLRCSPRSGDLSVYWYQQSLDQGLQFLIQYYNGEERAKGNILERFSAQQFPDLHSELNLSSLELGDSALYFCASSVLPSSYNEQFFGPGTRLTVL.

The V gene is TRBV27, the J gene TRBJ2-7; 12 bases agree with TRBD2. Trimming took 3 bases from V and 3 from J; bases not matched to a gene: 6. CDR3 length equals 16 residues. Germline V gives CDR1 MNHEY, CDR2 SMNVEV (reference sequence). The CDR3 protein is CASSFSGLAGRYEQYF. The CDR3, as DNA: TGTGCCAGCAGTTTTTCGGGACTAGCGGGCCGCTACGAGCAGTACTTC.

This rearrangement joins TRBV29-1 to TRBJ1-1, with D unclear. V was trimmed by 3 bases and J by 11 bases, leaving 7 bases between them. Germline lookup yields CDR1 SQVTM and CDR2 ANQGSEA. This CDR3 region has 9 residues. The CDR3 DNA reads as TGCAGCGTTGATCCTGGGGCTTTCTTT. It codes for CSVDPGAFF.

J is TRBJ2-7 and V is TRBV7-6; D possibly corresponds to TRBD1 (5 bases). CDR3 size: 14 residues. V lost 4 bases, J lost 5 bases, and 15 bases lay in between. Germline V lookup: CDR1 SGHVS, CDR2 FNYEAQ. The CDR3 reads CASSSPGRVHEQYF. The CDR3 DNA reads TGTGCCAGCAGCTCACCTGGCAGGGTCCACGAGCAGTACTTC.

V and J are TRBV11-2 and TRBJ2-1; tentatively, D is TRBD1 (6 bases). Germline V lookup: CDR1 SGHAT, CDR2 FQNNGV. V shed 5 bases and J shed 0 bases, with 11 bases lying between them. There are 15 residues in the CDR3. DNA of the CDR3: TGTGCCAGCAGCAACCAGGGGAGCTCCTACAATGAGCAGTTCTTC. Encoded protein: CASSNQGSSYNEQFF.

J is TRBJ2-1 and V is TRBV7-9; TRBD2 is a possible D gene (6 bases). CDR1 and CDR2 (germline): SEHNR, FQNEAQ (reference sequence). This CDR3 spans 15 amino acids. Trimming removed 1 base at V and 4 bases at J, with 11 bases between. As DNA, the CDR3 is TGTGCCAGCAGCTTAGTGTCGGGAGCTTACAATGAGCAGTTCTTC. This encodes CASSLVSGAYNEQFF.

Concerning this clone itself: Other DNA variants within this sample encode the same CDR3. The chain recombines TRBV6-5 with TRBJ2-1; D remains unclear. Germline V gives CDR1 MNHEY, CDR2 SVGAGI. This CDR3 spans 15 amino acids. V lost 0 bases, J lost 0 bases, and 6 bases lay in between. The CDR3 spells CASSYSASSYNEQFF. The CDR3, as DNA: TGTGCCAGCAGTTACTCTGCGAGCTCCTACAATGAGCAGTTCTTC.

V gene TRBV28 combines with J gene TRBJ2-5; TRBD2 agrees at 11 bases. Trimming cost V 6 bases and J 2 bases; bases outside gene matches: 8. Germline loops: CDR1 MDHEN, CDR2 SYDVKM. The CDR3 covers 16 residues. This chain's CDR3 is CASRPLAGDDQETQYF. The CDR3 nucleotides read TGTGCCAGCAGGCCACTAGCGGGAGATGATCAAGAGACCCAGTACTTC.

This clone was detected once. J is TRBJ2-1 and V is TRBV7-2; 10 bases are shared with TRBD2. J was trimmed by 7 bases and V by 2 bases; bases with no gene match: 14. The length of the CDR3 is 18 residues. Germline V gene lookup returns CDR1 SGHTA and CDR2 FQGNSA. In nucleotides, the CDR3 is TGTGCCAGCAGCTTACTAGCGGGAGTATCGTTGGCAGGGAATGAGCAGTTCTTC. Protein sequence: CASSLLAGVSLAGNEQFF.

This chain joins TRBV7-2 and TRBJ2-5; 10 bases fit TRBD2. The germline V gene encodes CDR1 SGHTA and CDR2 FQGNSA. V shed 1 base and J 6 bases; nucleotides not matched to a gene: 14. This CDR3 region has 18 residues. The CDR3 region has the DNA TGTGCCAGCAGCTTAGGAGTGGTAGCGGGAGGTACTACAAAGACCCAGTACTTC. Translated, it gives CASSLGVVAGGTTKTQYF.